A single sample is the source of the 25 T cell receptor beta chains below, sequenced in a study of regulatory T cells in long-lasting Graves disease. Construction of TCR beta libraries relied on iRepertoire HTBI primers and on Arm-PCR targeting CDR3 regions. TCRdb used MiXCR to reprocess the multiplex PCR reads, holding one entry per CDR3 protein. The data show some 490,000 distinct CDR3 sequences, about 12% seen once. Regarding time point: newly diagnosed GD, antithyroid drugs for less than 3 months. Generation of the TCR library employed RNA extracted from PBMCs. The sample was also reused in another study, on T cells in Graves' hyperthyroidism and ophthalmopathy.

Sequences were derived from peripheral blood mononuclear cells (PBMCs), sampled at new diagnosis, from a patient treated with antithyroid drugs. The receptors were sampled from a woman aged 30 to 39 with Graves disease.

In its sample, this clonotype was seen a few times. The J gene is TRBJ2-1, the V gene TRBV7-2; D might be TRBD1 (5 bases). The J call is uncertain, as TRBJ2-5 better fits the DNA end. This CDR3 has 14 residues. Germline loops: CDR1 SGHTA, CDR2 FQGNSA. CDR3 DNA sequence: TGTGCCAGCACCATCGATCAGGGAACAAAGACCCAGTACTTC. Translated: CASTIDQGTKTQYF.

The chain has TRBV11-3 and TRBJ2-3, with TRBD2 identical over 9 bases. With 4 bases clipped from V and 2 bases from J, the junction kept 13 bases outside the gene matches. The germline CDR1 and CDR2 sequences are SGHNT and YENEEA. This CDR3 region has 18 residues. CDR3 protein: CASSSGLAGGGPTDTQYF. The CDR3 coding sequence is TGTGCCAGCAGCTCGGGACTTGCGGGAGGGGGACCCACAGATACGCAGTATTTT. Supplemented by reference TRBV11-3 and TRBJ2-3, the full variable domain reads EAGVVQSPRYKIIEKKQPVAFWCNPISGHNTLYWYLQNLGQGPELLIRYENEEAVDDSQLPKDRFSAERLKGVDSTLKIQPAELGDSAVYLCASSSGLAGGGPTDTQYFGPGTRLTVL.

Details on this clonotype: This may be a read error, as it is one base from a much larger clone. This sequence joins TRBV7-9 and TRBJ2-2; TRBD2 matches at 10 bases. Per the germline V gene, CDR1 is SEHNR and CDR2 is FQNEAQ (reference sequence). The CDR3 is 17 amino acids. CDR3 amino acids: CASSGTASGRRTGELLF. The DNA of the CDR3 is TGTGCCAGCAGCGGTACTGCTAGCGGGAGAAGGACCGGGGAGCTGCTTTTT. Supplemented by reference TRBV7-9 and TRBJ2-2, the full variable domain reads DTGVSQNPRHKITKRGQNVTFRCDPISEHNRLYWYRQTLGQGPEFLTYFQNEAQLEKSRLLSDRFSAERPKGSFSTLEIQRTEQGDSAMYLCASSGTASGRRTGELLFGEGSRLTVL.

This clonotype was detected many times. This chain joins TRBV12-3 or TRBV12-4 and TRBJ2-7, with TRBD1 matching 8 bases. The trim removed 5 bases at V and 0 bases at J, leaving 12 bases unmatched. CDR3 length: 17 residues. CDR3 loop: CASSQGTRGPSSYEQYF. As DNA, the CDR3 is TGTGCCAGCAGTCAAGGTACCAGGGGGCCAAGCTCCTACGAGCAGTACTTC.

This clonotype came up many times. The CDR3 region is CASADESAGRIYEQYF. The CDR3 bases are TGTGCTAGTGCCGATGAGTCAGCGGGACGGATCTACGAGCAGTACTTC. The rearrangement uses TRBV12-5 and TRBJ2-7, with TRBD2 identical over 7 bases. Germline V lookup: CDR1 LGHNT, CDR2 FRNRAP. With 7 bases clipped from V and 3 bases from J, the junction kept 15 bases outside the gene matches. The CDR3 has 16 residues.

This clonotype appeared many times. The V gene is TRBV24-1, the J gene TRBJ2-5; D remains unclear. The CDR3 loop spans 12 amino acids. V gave up 1 base and J gave up 1 base, with 0 bases separating them. Germline CDR1 is KGHDR and CDR2 is SFDVKD. The CDR3 DNA follows: TGTGCCACCAGTGATTTCCAAGAGACCCAGTACTTC. Translated: CATSDFQETQYF.

This clonotype has a count of ten or more. This chain connects TRBV30 to TRBJ1-5; 8 bases map to TRBD1. The germline V gene encodes CDR1 GTSNPN and CDR2 SVGIG (reference sequence). This CDR3 has 15 amino acids. Trimming cost V 1 base and J 6 bases; bases outside gene matches: 8. CDR3 sequence (DNA): TGTGCCTGGAGTGGCATCGGACAGGGCGGTCAGCCCCAGCATTTT. This sequence encodes CAWSGIGQGGQPQHF.

About this clonotype itself: Given a far larger clone just one base away, this is likely a sequencing read error. The chain links TRBV6-2 or TRBV6-3 to TRBJ1-6; D is unclear. The CDR3 extends over 14 amino acids. The germline V gene encodes CDR1 MNHEY and CDR2 SVGEGT. Here the CDR3 reads CASNESTGNSPLHF. CDR3 coding DNA: TGCGCCAGCAATGAGTCAACGGGGAATTCACCCCTCCACTTT.

This clonotype was counted at least ten times. The genes are TRBV6-1 and TRBJ2-7; D is possibly TRBD1 or TRBD2 (5 bases each). CDR1 MNHNS and CDR2 SASEGT come from the germline V gene. V was clipped by 6 bases and J by 6 bases, with 24 bases between them. The CDR3 sequence is 16 residues long. The CDR3 DNA sequence: TGTGCCAGCAGCCTTGGGGGAAGATTAGAGAAAGGCGAGCAGTACTTC. Translation gives CASSLGGRLEKGEQYF.

V and J are TRBV4-3 and TRBJ2-1; D gene uncertain. V dropped 1 base and J dropped 0 bases, with 13 bases sitting between them. The CDR3 covers 17 residues. Germline values: CDR1 LGHNA, CDR2 YSLEER. The CDR3 is CASSQGERSSSYNEQFF. CDR3 bases: TGCGCCAGCAGCCAAGGGGAACGGTCAAGCTCCTACAATGAGCAGTTCTTC.

This clonotype was seen many times. The J gene is TRBJ2-3, the V gene TRBV28, with unresolved D. The CDR3 is 14 residues long. V was shortened by 3 bases and J by 2 bases, with 9 bases between the two germline ends. Germline V gene sequence: CDR1 MDHEN, CDR2 SYDVKM. The CDR3 loop is CASSFREYTDTQYF. The CDR3 nucleotides are TGTGCCAGCAGTTTTAGAGAGTACACAGATACGCAGTATTTT.

This clonotype was observed many times. The chain is built from TRBV2 and TRBJ2-7, with 9 bases lining up with TRBD2. After removal of 6 bases from V and 5 bases from J, the junction contained 8 bases not matched to a gene. Germline V gene data show CDR1 as SNHLY and CDR2 as FYNNEI. The CDR3 loop spans 14 amino acids. CDR3 nucleotide sequence: TGTGCCAGCAGGGCAGGACTAGCGATCAACGAGCAGTACTTC. This translates into CASRAGLAINEQYF.

Comments on this clonotype: This could be a read error, since a much larger clone is one nucleotide away. The rearrangement links TRBV12-3 or TRBV12-4 to TRBJ2-1; tentative D call: TRBD2 (5 bases). Trimming cost V 1 base and J 5 bases, with 12 bases left between them. The CDR3 runs 15 residues. CDR3 in amino acids: CASSLGELLNNEQFF. The CDR3 DNA is TGTGCCAGCAGTTTAGGGGAGCTACTCAACAATGAGCAGTTCTTC.

This clonotype was counted between two and nine times. This likely comes from a read error, as the CDR3 has no conserved phenylalanine or tryptophan at its end. The chain couples TRBV18 to TRBJ1-5; no clear D gene. Per germline, CDR1 KGHSH and CDR2 LQKENI. Between the trimmed V and J ends, which lost 6 bases and 2 bases, there was a span of 5 bases. CDR3 size: 12 residues. CDR3 sequence (DNA): TGTGCCAGCTCGGACGGCAATCAGCCCCAGCATCTT. Protein product: CASSDGNQPQHL.

A note on this clonotype: A read error may account for a junction end that differs from germline. The V and J genes are TRBV28 and TRBJ2-2; D might be TRBD1 or TRBD2, each matching 6 bases. Germline V CDR1 and CDR2: MDHEN, SYDVKM. The CDR3 is 14 residues long. CDR3 sequence (DNA): TGTGCCAGCAGAGGGGGGTTAAACACCGGGGAGCCGTTTTTT. Translating gives CASRGGLNTGEPFF.

The CDR3 region has the DNA TGTGCCAGCAGCTCCGGGACACACCTGGAGGGCACCATATATTTT. It encodes CASSSGTHLEGTIYF. The chain combines TRBV7-9 with TRBJ1-3; D possibly corresponds to TRBD1 (6 bases). CDR1 is SEHNR and CDR2 is FQNEAQ in the germline V gene (reference sequence). V shed 4 bases and J shed 9 bases, with 19 bases lying between them. The CDR3 consists of 15 residues.

There are many counts of this clonotype. One junction end does not reproduce the germline sequence, and a read error may be involved. The chain carries TRBV4-1 and TRBJ2-1; 16 bases are a match to TRBD2. The CDR3 spans 15 residues. The V gene's germline CDR1 is MGHRA and CDR2 YSYEKL. The CDR3: CASSQGLAGGGEQFF. The CDR3 nucleotides read TGTGCCAGCAGCCAGGGACTAGCGGGAGGGGGGGAGCAATTCTTC.

The chain joins TRBV27 to TRBJ1-2; D is possibly TRBD1 (5 bases). The CDR3 consists of 15 residues. The V and J ends lost 2 bases and 8 bases respectively, with 18 bases between them. Germline values: CDR1 MNHEY, CDR2 SMNVEV (reference sequence). For the CDR3, the DNA is TGTGCCAGCAGTTTAACGCCCCAGGGTAGTGGGGGCTACACCTTC. Protein product: CASSLTPQGSGGYTF.

The gene calls are TRBV19 and TRBJ1-2, with D maybe TRBD1 (6 bases). In germline, CDR1 is LNHDA, CDR2 SQIVND (reference sequence). The V and J ends lost 8 bases and 5 bases respectively, with 15 bases between them. The CDR3 length is 13 residues. This CDR3 reads CASGRTVGYGYTF. The CDR3 coding sequence is TGTGCCAGTGGGCGGACAGTTGGATATGGCTACACCTTC.

Concerning this clonotype: Being one base from a much bigger clone, this may be a read error. The rearrangement joins TRBV6-1 to TRBJ2-1; 8 bases align to TRBD1. Germline V gene lookup returns CDR1 MNHNS and CDR2 SASEGT. V shed 5 bases, J shed 8 bases, and the junction held 11 bases outside the gene matches. CDR3 length: 15 amino acids. The CDR3 protein is CASSPRDRWIDEQFF. CDR3 DNA sequence: TGTGCCAGCAGTCCCCGGGACAGGTGGATAGATGAGCAGTTCTTC.

This clonotype was seen repeatedly, ten times or more. V gene TRBV5-8 combines with J gene TRBJ2-3; TRBD2 matches 8 bases. The germline V gene has CDR1 SGHTS and CDR2 YDEGEE. CDR3 length: 16 amino acids. V trimming: 4 bases; J trimming: 1 base; junction bases outside the gene matches: 8. Here the CDR3 reads CASSKGATSGTDTQYF. The CDR3 coding sequence is TGTGCCAGCAGCAAGGGCGCGACTAGCGGCACAGATACGCAGTATTTT.

This clonotype showed up many times. The chain couples TRBV6-1 to TRBJ2-5, with 7 bases that match TRBD1. Germline CDR1 and CDR2: MNHNS and SASEGT. The V and J ends lost 6 bases and 5 bases, in that order; junction bases with no gene match: 9. This CDR3 comprises 14 residues. CDR3 in DNA: TGTGCCAGCAGACGACAGGGTCGGAGTGAGACCCAGTACTTC. Its translation is CASRRQGRSETQYF.

The table lists this clonotype with many counts. The rearrangement uses TRBV20-1 and TRBJ2-1; D is ambiguous. The CDR3 contains 13 residues. CDR1 and CDR2 from the germline V gene are DFQATT and SNEGSKA (reference sequence). V lost 0 bases, J lost 6 bases, and 9 bases lay in between. The CDR3: CSARDVVSNEQFF. Written as DNA, the CDR3 is TGCAGTGCTAGAGATGTAGTGAGCAATGAGCAGTTCTTC.

A single count supports this clonotype. This chain connects TRBV4-1 to TRBJ1-5; 9 positions match TRBD1. This CDR3 has 15 residues. Germline V gene lookup returns CDR1 MGHRA and CDR2 YSYEKL. J was trimmed by 7 bases and V by 2 bases; bases with no gene match: 6. The CDR3 loop is CASSQRDRDHQPQHF. CDR3 in DNA: TGCGCCAGCAGCCAAAGGGACAGGGATCACCAGCCCCAGCATTTT.

In this sample, this clonotype turned up many times. The V call is TRBV11-2, the J call TRBJ2-1; TRBD2 matches 8 bases. Trimming cost V 1 base and J 6 bases; bases outside gene matches: 5. The CDR3 has 15 amino acids. Germline V gene lookup returns CDR1 SGHAT and CDR2 FQNNGV. CDR3 region: CASSLVGGRSNEQFF. DNA of the CDR3: TGTGCCAGCAGCTTAGTTGGCGGGAGGAGCAATGAGCAGTTCTTC.